Detailed here is one T cell receptor (beta chain). Its antigen is unidentified. The primer mix had 60 Vbeta and 13 Jbeta primers. The protocol was immunoSEQ multiplex PCR, while the TCRdb copy is restricted to in-frame clones and leaves out a portion. In all, the sample yields 100,000 to 150,000 clones. The data were obtained in a study of cytomegalovirus exposure and HLA in healthy donors. Study context: When roughly 420 donors were genotyped, 81% of them were found to fall in the Caucasian-associated ancestry cluster. Findings and limits, study-wide: Being indistinguishable, some V segments were excluded, TRBV6-2 and TRBV6-3 among them. TCR beta chains numbering more than 150 were designated cytomegalovirus-associated.

The CDR3 is made up of 17 amino acids. Germline V gives CDR1 SGHAT, CDR2 FQNNGV. V shed 6 bases, J shed 2 bases, and the junction held 16 bases outside the gene matches. The rearrangement uses TRBV11-2 and TRBJ2-7, with 7 bases identical to TRBD2. Specimen: PBMCs. This sequence originates from a man aged 40-55 years in good health and CMV-seronegative. In DNA form, the CDR3 reads TGTGCCAGCAGATCTCTAGCGGCAGCGGCTCCCACCTACGAGCAGTACTTC. It yields the protein CASRSLAAAAPTYEQYF.